This T cell receptor beta chain was identified in a study of control samples from healthy donors and cancer patients. Generated by immunoSEQ multiplex PCR, the TCRdb table keeps only in-frame clones and is missing some. The table shows 150,000 or so clones, with about 90% occurring only once. This CDR3 is 14 amino acids long. V gave up 3 bases and J gave up 5 bases; unmatched junction bases: 4. Looked up from germline, CDR1 is KGHSH and CDR2 is LQKENI. J is TRBJ2-1 and V is TRBV18, with 7 positions matching TRBD2. This TCR was sampled from a woman in her twenties or thirties in good health. Sequenced input: blood. The CDR3 sequence is CASSPSGRNNEQFF. CDR3 in DNA: TGTGCCAGCTCACCTAGCGGGCGGAACAATGAGCAGTTCTTC.